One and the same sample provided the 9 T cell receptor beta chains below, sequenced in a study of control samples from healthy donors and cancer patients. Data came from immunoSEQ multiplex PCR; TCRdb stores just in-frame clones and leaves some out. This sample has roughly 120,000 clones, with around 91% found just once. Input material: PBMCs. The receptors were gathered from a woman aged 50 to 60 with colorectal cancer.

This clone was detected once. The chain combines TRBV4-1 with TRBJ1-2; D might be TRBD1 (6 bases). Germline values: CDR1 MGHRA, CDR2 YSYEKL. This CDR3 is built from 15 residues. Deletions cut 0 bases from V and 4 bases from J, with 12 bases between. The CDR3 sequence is CASSQENRAFYGYTF. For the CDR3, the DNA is TGCGCCAGCAGCCAAGAAAACAGGGCCTTCTATGGCTACACCTTC.

As DNA, the CDR3 is TGTGCCTGGAGTTACCGGACTGAAGCTTTCTTT. Its translation is CAWSYRTEAFF. The V gene is TRBV30, the J gene TRBJ1-1; D unresolved. In germline, CDR1 is GTSNPN, CDR2 SVGIG (reference sequence). V lost 2 bases, J lost 5 bases, and 6 bases lay in between. This CDR3 has 11 amino acids.

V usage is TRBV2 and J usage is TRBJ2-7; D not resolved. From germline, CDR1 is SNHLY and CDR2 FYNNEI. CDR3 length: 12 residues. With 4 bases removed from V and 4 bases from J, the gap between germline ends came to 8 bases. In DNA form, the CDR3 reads TGTGCCAGCAGTGGTTGGGATTACGAGCAGTACTTC. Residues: CASSGWDYEQYF.

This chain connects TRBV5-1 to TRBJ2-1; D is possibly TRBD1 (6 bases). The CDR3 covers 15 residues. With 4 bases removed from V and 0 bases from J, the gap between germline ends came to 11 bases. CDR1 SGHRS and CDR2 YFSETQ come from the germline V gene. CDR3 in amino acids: CASSPGQTSYNEQFF. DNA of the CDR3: TGCGCCAGCAGCCCCGGACAGACCTCCTACAATGAGCAGTTCTTC.

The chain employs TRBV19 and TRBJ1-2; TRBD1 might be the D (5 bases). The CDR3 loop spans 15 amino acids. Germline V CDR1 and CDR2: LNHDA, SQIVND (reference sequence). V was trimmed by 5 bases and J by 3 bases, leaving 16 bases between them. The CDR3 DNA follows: TGTGCCAGTAGTCCCGGGGGTCGGGGTCACTATGGCTACACCTTC. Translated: CASSPGGRGHYGYTF.

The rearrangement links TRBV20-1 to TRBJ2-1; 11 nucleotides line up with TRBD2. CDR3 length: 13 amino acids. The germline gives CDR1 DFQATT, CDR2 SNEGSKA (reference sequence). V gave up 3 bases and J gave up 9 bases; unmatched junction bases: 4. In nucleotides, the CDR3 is TGCAGTGCTAGTAAGCTAGCGGGAGGTGAGCAGTTCTTC. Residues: CSASKLAGGEQFF.

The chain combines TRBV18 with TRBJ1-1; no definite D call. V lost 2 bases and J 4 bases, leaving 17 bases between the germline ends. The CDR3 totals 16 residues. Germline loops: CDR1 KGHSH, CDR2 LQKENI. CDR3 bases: TGTGCCAGCTCACCAGTCCAGCTCCTCTCGGGCACTGAAGCTTTCTTT. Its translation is CASSPVQLLSGTEAFF. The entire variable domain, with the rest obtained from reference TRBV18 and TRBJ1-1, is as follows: NAGVMQNPRHLVRRRGQEARLRCSPMKGHSHVYWYRQLPEEGLKFMVYLQKENIIDESGMPKERFSAEFPKEGPSILRIQQVVRGDSAAYFCASSPVQLLSGTEAFFGQGTRLTVV.

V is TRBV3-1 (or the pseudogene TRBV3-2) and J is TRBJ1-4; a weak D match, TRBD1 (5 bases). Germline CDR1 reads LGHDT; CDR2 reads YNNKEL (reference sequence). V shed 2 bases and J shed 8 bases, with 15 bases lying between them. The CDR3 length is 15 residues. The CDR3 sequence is CASSQNSYRGEKLFF. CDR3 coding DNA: TGTGCCAGCAGCCAAAATTCTTATAGGGGAGAAAAACTGTTTTTT.

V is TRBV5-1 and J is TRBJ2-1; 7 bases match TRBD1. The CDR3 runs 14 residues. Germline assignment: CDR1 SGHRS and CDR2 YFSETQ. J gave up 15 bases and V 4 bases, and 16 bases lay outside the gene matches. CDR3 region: CASSQGDSLLMPFF. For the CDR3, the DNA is TGCGCCAGCAGCCAGGGGGACAGTCTTCTGATGCCGTTCTTC.